These 22 T cell receptor beta chains share one sample of origin, sequenced in a study of regulatory T cells in long-lasting Graves disease. Building the TCR beta libraries relied on iRepertoire HTBI primers, and CDR3 regions underwent Arm-PCR. TCRdb called the multiplex PCR reads again in MiXCR, with one record for every CDR3 protein. The sample includes 700,000 or so distinct CDR3 sequences, 25% to 35% of them seen just once. Time point meaning: persistent/refractory GD, antithyroid drugs over 5 years with positive TRAb. Following extraction of RNA from PBMCs, that RNA was used to make the TCR library. Sequenced here: peripheral blood mononuclear cells (PBMCs), sampled when the disease was refractory, from a patient treated with antithyroid drugs. Every receptor here comes from a female donor with Graves disease.

The genes are TRBV2 and TRBJ2-3, with 8 bases identical to TRBD2. Germline CDR1 SNHLY, CDR2 FYNNEI. Trimming at V came to 1 base and at J to 2 bases, leaving 14 bases not matched to a gene. The CDR3 covers 19 residues. CDR3 protein: CASSEVRSGDIGTTDTQYF. DNA for the CDR3: TGTGCCAGCAGTGAAGTGCGTAGCGGGGACATCGGAACCACAGATACGCAGTATTTT.

This clonotype has more than one count but fewer than ten. The V gene is TRBV11-2, the J gene TRBJ1-6; TRBD1 aligns across 9 bases. This CDR3 has 12 residues. Trimming at V came to 7 bases and at J to 16 bases, leaving 8 bases not matched to a gene. Germline V CDR1 and CDR2: SGHAT, FQNNGV. The CDR3 DNA is TGTGCCAGCAACAGAGACAGGGGGTTACTCCACTTT. Translated, it gives CASNRDRGLLHF.

The rearrangement joins TRBV11-1 to TRBJ1-2; the D gene is possibly TRBD1 (5 bases). Germline CDR1 is SGHAT and CDR2 is FQDESV (reference sequence). The CDR3 contains 13 residues. V was clipped by 6 bases and J by 4 bases, with 12 bases between them. The CDR3 reads CASSSTESYGYTF. CDR3 DNA sequence: TGTGCCAGCAGTTCGACAGAGAGCTATGGCTACACCTTC.

There are a few counts of this clonotype. The CDR3 sequence: CASSPVVDTEAFF. The CDR3 DNA reads TGTGCCAGCTCACCCGTCGTCGACACTGAAGCTTTCTTT. The genes are TRBV18 and TRBJ1-1; D unresolved. The CDR3 spans 13 residues. The ends were cut back, 3 bases at V and 3 bases at J, with 8 bases in the middle. Germline V gene sequence: CDR1 KGHSH, CDR2 LQKENI.

The gene calls are TRBV19 and TRBJ1-5; D gene uncertain. Trimming stripped 1 base from V and 9 bases from J, with 10 bases between. Germline-derived CDR1 and CDR2 are LNHDA and SQIVND (reference sequence). CDR3 length: 13 residues. In nucleotides, the CDR3 is TGTGCCAGTAGTATAGGCGGGTCGCGGCCCCAGCATTTT. Protein product: CASSIGGSRPQHF.

V gene TRBV12-3 or TRBV12-4 combines with J gene TRBJ1-5; D is unclear. The CDR3 runs to 17 residues. V lost 0 bases and J 0 bases, leaving 12 bases between the germline ends. CDR3 region: CASSLAGKQYSNQPQHF. DNA for the CDR3: TGTGCCAGCAGTTTAGCTGGGAAACAATATAGCAATCAGCCCCAGCATTTT.

The chain combines TRBV29-1 with TRBJ1-2; 7 bases are shared with TRBD1. J lost 8 bases, V lost 6 bases, and 18 bases had no gene match. There are 15 residues in the CDR3. CDR1 and CDR2 (germline): SQVTM, ANQGSEA. The CDR3 DNA reads as TGCAGCGTCCTACATTCTACAGGGGCCTCCGGAGGCTACACCTTC. Encoded protein: CSVLHSTGASGGYTF. The full variable domain, its missing parts supplied by reference TRBV29-1 and TRBJ1-2, is SAVISQKPSRDICQRGTSLTIQCQVDSQVTMMFWYRQQPGQSLTLIATANQGSEATYESGFVIDKFPISRPNLTFSTLTVSNMSPEDSSIYLCSVLHSTGASGGYTFGSGTRLTVV.

This clonotype was seen a few times. The chain uses TRBV7-9 and TRBJ1-2; the D gene is possibly TRBD1 (6 bases). Germline V gene sequence: CDR1 SEHNR, CDR2 FQNEAQ (reference sequence). With 6 bases removed from V and 3 bases from J, the gap between germline ends came to 14 bases. The CDR3 extends over 14 amino acids. The CDR3, as DNA: TGTGCCAGCAGTAGCGGGGACACAGACTATGGCTACACCTTC. Translation: CASSSGDTDYGYTF.

This clonotype was seen only a few times. The V and J genes are TRBV27 and TRBJ1-2, with 8 bases identical to TRBD1. Trimming removed 5 bases from V and 2 bases from J; junction bases left unmatched: 13. This CDR3 region has 17 residues. The germline V gene encodes CDR1 MNHEY and CDR2 SMNVEV (reference sequence). Here the CDR3 reads CASSPGTGSNVNYGYTF. Written as DNA, the CDR3 is TGTGCCAGCAGTCCGGGGACAGGCTCAAACGTCAACTATGGCTACACCTTC.

This clonotype was counted only a few times. The chain has TRBV28 and TRBJ2-5; D is uncertain. V lost 6 bases and J 5 bases, leaving 13 bases between the germline ends. Germline V gene lookup returns CDR1 MDHEN and CDR2 SYDVKM. The CDR3 runs to 13 residues. The CDR3 loop is CASRPKFRETQYF. CDR3 DNA sequence: TGTGCCAGCAGACCAAAATTCCGGGAGACCCAGTACTTC.

Ten or more counts support this clonotype. This chain joins TRBV12-3 or TRBV12-4 and TRBJ1-1, with 7 bases aligning to TRBD1. CDR3 length: 15 amino acids. The junction had 8 bases not matched to a gene; V was cut back by 6 bases and J by 1 base. The CDR3 region is CASSKIRTGNTEAFF. CDR3 coding DNA: TGTGCCAGCAGCAAGATTCGGACAGGGAACACTGAAGCTTTCTTT.

V and J are TRBV30 and TRBJ2-2; no firm D call. The V gene lost 3 bases and the J gene lost 6 bases, with 8 bases spanning the gap. Germline CDR1 GTSNPN, CDR2 SVGIG (reference sequence). The CDR3 contains 12 residues. The CDR3 sequence is CAWRGFAGELFF. The CDR3 coding sequence is TGTGCCTGGAGGGGTTTTGCCGGGGAGCTGTTTTTT.

This clonotype was counted only a few times. V is TRBV29-1 and J is TRBJ2-7; tentative D call: TRBD1 (6 bases). The CDR3 is 14 residues long. V was trimmed by 5 bases and J by 3 bases, leaving 17 bases between them. The germline V gene has CDR1 SQVTM and CDR2 ANQGSEA. Written as DNA, the CDR3 is TGCAGCGTTCAACGCACAGGGTTCAGCTACGAGCAGTACTTC. Protein: CSVQRTGFSYEQYF.

In this sample, this clonotype turned up once. The chain employs TRBV6-2 or TRBV6-3 and TRBJ2-1, with TRBD2 matching 8 bases. The length of the CDR3 is 19 residues. Unmatched junction bases numbered 16, after V lost 6 bases and J lost 0 bases. Germline V gene sequence: CDR1 MNHEY, CDR2 SVGEGT. The CDR3 DNA sequence: TGTGCCAGCAGCCAATCCGGGACTAGTGGGGCCAGCTCCTACAATGAGCAGTTCTTC. It yields the protein CASSQSGTSGASSYNEQFF.

The J gene is TRBJ1-1, the V gene TRBV7-8; 10 bases align to TRBD1. The ends lost 2 bases at V and 1 base at J; junction bases unmatched: 4. From germline, CDR1 is SGHVS and CDR2 FQNEAQ. CDR3 length: 16 residues. The CDR3: CASSLRQGAKNTEAFF. As DNA, the CDR3 is TGTGCCAGCAGCTTACGACAGGGGGCGAAGAACACTGAAGCTTTCTTT.

V gene TRBV10-3 combines with J gene TRBJ1-2, with D possibly TRBD1 on 6 matching bases. The V gene lost 0 bases and the J gene lost 8 bases, with 10 bases spanning the gap. CDR1 ENHRY and CDR2 SYGVKD come from the germline V gene. This CDR3 region has 13 residues. CDR3 DNA: TGTGCCATCAGTGAGTCGACAGGTTACGGCTACACCTTC. Protein: CAISESTGYGYTF.

The V gene is TRBV2, the J gene TRBJ2-2, with a weak D call TRBD2 (5 bases). The CDR3 is 15 residues long. V was pared by 7 bases and J by 5 bases, with 17 bases between. Germline V gene lookup returns CDR1 SNHLY and CDR2 FYNNEI. The chain's CDR3 is CASMASGWETGELFF. CDR3 DNA sequence: TGTGCCAGCATGGCCAGCGGCTGGGAAACCGGGGAGCTGTTTTTT.

This clonotype was recorded a few times. In DNA form, the CDR3 reads TGTGCCTGGAAGGCAGGAGCGGATTCACCCCTCCACTTT. Translation gives CAWKAGADSPLHF. The J gene is TRBJ1-6, the V gene TRBV30; D uncertain. V lost 4 bases and J lost 8, with 12 bases in between. Germline V lookup: CDR1 GTSNPN, CDR2 SVGIG (reference sequence). This CDR3 is built from 13 residues. The variable domain in full, completed from reference TRBV30 and TRBJ1-6, reads SQTIHQWPATLVQPVGSPLSLECTVEGTSNPNLYWYRQAAGRGLQLLFYSVGIGQISSEVPQNLSASRPQDRQFILSSKKLLLSDSGFYLCAWKAGADSPLHFGNGTRLTVT.

This clonotype was seen once. The CDR3 sequence is CASSLRAAGGTEAFF. CDR3 in DNA: TGTGCCAGCAGCCTGCGGGCAGCCGGCGGCACTGAAGCTTTCTTT. The rearrangement links TRBV7-9 to TRBJ1-1; no clear D. V dropped 5 bases and J dropped 4 bases, with 17 bases sitting between them. Germline-derived CDR1 and CDR2 are SEHNR and FQNEAQ (reference sequence). This CDR3 is 15 amino acids long.

This clonotype was detected many times. This chain uses TRBV28 with TRBJ2-5, with 16 bases fitting TRBD2. CDR3 length equals 16 residues. Germline CDR1 is MDHEN and CDR2 is SYDVKM. The V and J ends lost 6 bases and 4 bases, in that order; junction bases with no gene match: 5. In nucleotides, the CDR3 is TGTGCCAGCAGCCGCGGGACTAGCGGGAGGGGAGAGACCCAGTACTTC. Its protein product is CASSRGTSGRGETQYF.

This rearrangement joins TRBV29-1 to TRBJ1-1; possibly TRBD1 for D (5 bases). Trimming shortened V by 5 bases and J by 4 bases, and 17 bases separated the two germline ends. Germline loops: CDR1 SQVTM, CDR2 ANQGSEA. CDR3 size: 14 residues. CDR3 DNA: TGCAGCGTTCAATTTGGGGCAGGGACCACTGAAGCTTTCTTT. This sequence encodes CSVQFGAGTTEAFF.

The chain is built from TRBV19 and TRBJ2-7; D possibly corresponds to TRBD2 (5 bases). CDR3 length: 13 amino acids. With 7 bases removed from V and 0 bases from J, the gap between germline ends came to 10 bases. Germline CDR1 LNHDA, CDR2 SQIVND (reference sequence). DNA for the CDR3: TGTGCCAGTAAGGGAGAGGGCTCCTACGAGCAGTACTTC. This translates into CASKGEGSYEQYF.